Presented here are 10 T cell receptor beta chains from one specimen sequenced in a study of human versus mouse CDR3 diversity and MHC coevolution. TCRdb's copy holds only in-frame clones and misses some; the assay was immunoSEQ multiplex PCR. The table lists 80,000 or so clones, 93% of them singletons. The sample consisted of naive CD4+ T cells from blood. The sample's subset: CD45RO-negative CD62L-positive naive CD4 T cells. Receptor source: a person between 25 and 75 years old in good health.

The V call is TRBV19, the J call TRBJ2-3, with D perhaps matching TRBD1 (6 bases). This CDR3 contains 16 residues. V lost 3 bases to trimming and J lost 0 bases, with 13 bases between them. From germline, CDR1 is LNHDA and CDR2 SQIVND (reference sequence). DNA for the CDR3: TGTGCCAGTAGTATCGGCAGGGGTGCTAGCACAGATACGCAGTATTTT. Translation: CASSIGRGASTDTQYF.

This chain uses TRBV9 with TRBJ1-1; a possible D gene is TRBD1 (6 bases). The germline V gene has CDR1 SGDLS and CDR2 YYNGEE. This CDR3 has 13 residues. V gave up 4 bases and J gave up 7 bases, with 14 bases separating them. CDR3 region: CASSSYLRGEAFF. DNA of the CDR3: TGTGCCAGCAGCTCCTACCTCAGGGGTGAAGCTTTCTTT. The full variable domain, with the rest looked up from reference TRBV9 and TRBJ1-1, is DSGVTQTPKHLITATGQRVTLRCSPRSGDLSVYWYQQSLDQGLQFLIQYYNGEERAKGNILERFSAQQFPDLHSELNLSSLELGDSALYFCASSSYLRGEAFFGQGTRLTVV.

This chain uses TRBV25-1 with TRBJ1-3; D remains unclear. Germline CDR1 is MGHDK and CDR2 is SYGVNS. This CDR3 has 16 amino acids. Trimming cost V 4 bases and J 0 bases, with 13 bases left between them. The CDR3 reads CASSGSDTSSGNTIYF. CDR3 DNA: TGTGCCAGCAGTGGTTCTGACACCTCCTCTGGAAACACCATATATTTT.

The chain is built from TRBV5-1 and TRBJ2-3; 14 bases match TRBD2. The CDR3 has 16 residues. V shed 4 bases, J shed 4 bases, and the junction held 5 bases outside the gene matches. CDR1 and CDR2 from the germline V gene are SGHRS and YFSETQ. CDR3 in amino acids: CASSIGTSGSADTQYF. As DNA, the CDR3 is TGCGCCAGCAGCATCGGGACTAGCGGGAGTGCAGATACGCAGTATTTT.

The rearrangement links TRBV18 to TRBJ1-2; no clear D gene. V shed 3 bases and J shed 8 bases, with 13 bases lying between them. The germline CDR1 and CDR2 sequences are KGHSH and LQKENI. The CDR3 contains 13 residues. The CDR3 coding sequence is TGTGCCAGCTCACCTAGCGGGAGTCTAGGCTACACCTTC. Amino acids: CASSPSGSLGYTF.

This chain connects TRBV30 to TRBJ2-7; 7 bases line up with TRBD1. The CDR3 spans 13 residues. Germline trimming cut 3 bases from V and 3 bases from J; bases unmatched to any gene: 5. In germline, CDR1 is GTSNPN, CDR2 SVGIG (reference sequence). CDR3 sequence: CAWSRQGLYEQYF. The CDR3 bases are TGTGCCTGGAGCCGACAGGGCCTCTACGAGCAGTACTTC.

The chain recombines TRBV7-2 with TRBJ2-7, with a possible D match to TRBD2 (5 bases). CDR3 length equals 13 residues. V lost 3 bases, J lost 3 bases, and 9 bases lay in between. From germline, CDR1 is SGHTA and CDR2 FQGNSA. The CDR3 DNA reads as TGTGCCAGCAGCTTTGGGAGTGGCTACGAGCAGTACTTC. Amino acids: CASSFGSGYEQYF.

The rearrangement uses TRBV18 and TRBJ2-7, with D possibly TRBD2 on 7 matching bases. CDR1 is KGHSH, CDR2 LQKENI, per germline. This CDR3 region has 15 residues. V was clipped by 3 bases and J by 5 bases, with 17 bases between them. The CDR3 loop is CASSPLGGGAHEQYF. CDR3 nucleotide sequence: TGTGCCAGCTCACCGTTAGGTGGGGGGGCCCACGAGCAGTACTTC.

This clone was observed once. This rearrangement joins TRBV18 to TRBJ2-7; the D is unclear. Germline-derived CDR1 and CDR2 are KGHSH and LQKENI. Trimming pared 1 base from V and 2 bases from J, leaving 3 bases between. This CDR3 has 12 residues. The CDR3 DNA is TGTGCCAGCTCACCACTAGCCTACGAGCAGTACTTC. Its translation is CASSPLAYEQYF.

The chain combines TRBV6-5 with TRBJ1-1, with a tentative D call TRBD1 (5 bases). The CDR3 runs to 15 residues. Trimming shortened V by 2 bases and J by 1 base, and 11 bases separated the two germline ends. Germline V CDR1 and CDR2: MNHEY, SVGAGI. CDR3 sequence (DNA): TGTGCCAGCAGTTACGTCGGGCAGGGGAACACTGAAGCTTTCTTT. Its translation is CASSYVGQGNTEAFF.